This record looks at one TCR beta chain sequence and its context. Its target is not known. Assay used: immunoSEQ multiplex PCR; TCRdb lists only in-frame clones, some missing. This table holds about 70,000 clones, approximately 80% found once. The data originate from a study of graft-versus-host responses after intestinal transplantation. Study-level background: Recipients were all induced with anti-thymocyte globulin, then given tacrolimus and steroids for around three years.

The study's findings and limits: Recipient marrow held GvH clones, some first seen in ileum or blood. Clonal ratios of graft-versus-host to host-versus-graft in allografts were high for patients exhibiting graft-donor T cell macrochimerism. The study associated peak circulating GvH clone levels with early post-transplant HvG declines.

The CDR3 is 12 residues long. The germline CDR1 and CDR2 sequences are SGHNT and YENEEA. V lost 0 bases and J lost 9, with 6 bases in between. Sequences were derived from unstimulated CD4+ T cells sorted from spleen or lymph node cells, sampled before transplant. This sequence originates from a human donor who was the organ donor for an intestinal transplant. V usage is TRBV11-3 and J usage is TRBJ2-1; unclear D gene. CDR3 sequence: CASSLDSVEQFF. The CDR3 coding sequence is TGTGCCAGCAGCTTAGACAGCGTTGAGCAGTTCTTC.